These T cell receptor beta chains were read from a single sample in a study of spatial heterogeneity in lung cancer. TCRdb analysed the 5' RACE reads with MiXCR anew, one entry per CDR3 protein. In the table there are some 32,000 distinct CDR3 sequences, under 11% of which are singletons. The sample in question was PBMCs, obtained at follow-up. Receptors were obtained from a female donor with early-stage non-small cell lung cancer. CDR3s include the opening cysteine and the closing phenylalanine or tryptophan. A D gene is named only where the DNA matches it firmly. Expanded clones are given a class, and other clones once, few, many or no size at all.

CASSIWGQGMRNYGYTF	TGTGCCAGTAGTATATGGGGACAGGGGATGCGGAACTATGGCTACACCTTC	TRBJ1-2	many	TRBV19	TRBD1
CASSLTGQALWDQPQHF	TGTGCCAGCAGTTTAACAGGGCAGGCTTTGTGGGATCAGCCCCAGCATTTT	TRBJ1-5	.	TRBV28	.
CASSSAGRTIFLETQYF	TGTGCCAGCAGTTCTGCTGGGAGGACGATATTTTTGGAGACCCAGTACTTC	TRBJ2-5	.	TRBV7-9	.
CASQGTGATYEQYF	TGTGCCAGTCAAGGGACAGGCGCAACCTACGAGCAGTACTTC	TRBJ2-7	few	TRBV19	TRBD1
CASSLLRNEETQYF	TGTGCCAGCAGCTTACTCAGGAATGAAGAGACCCAGTACTTC	TRBJ2-5	many	TRBV7-2	.
CASRGARTDTQYF	TGCGCCAGCAGAGGGGCCCGCACAGATACGCAGTATTTT	TRBJ2-3	many	TRBV5-1	.
CASRQGRANEKLFF	TGTGCCAGCAGGCAGGGGCGGGCTAATGAAAAACTGTTTTTT	TRBJ1-4	many	TRBV2	.
CASSFAAAGNQPQHF	TGTGCCAGCAGTTTTGCGGCGGCGGGCAATCAGCCCCAGCATTTT	TRBJ1-5	.	TRBV28	.
CASSFGGHSGVEKLFF	TGTGCCAGCAGCTTTGGGGGCCACTCTGGGGTCGAAAAACTGTTTTTT	TRBJ1-4	.	TRBV7-9	.
CASSGYSGQGTKQYF	TGTGCCAGCAGTGGGTATTCGGGACAGGGAACGAAGCAGTACTTC	TRBJ2-7	many	TRBV6-4	TRBD1
CASSERTGGRTDTQYF	TGTGCCAGCAGCGAAAGAACCGGGGGCCGCACAGATACGCAGTATTTT	TRBJ2-3	medium-sized	TRBV11-3	.
CASSVRAPAAYNEQFF	TGTGCCAGCAGCGTCCGGGCGCCCGCGGCCTACAATGAGCAGTTCTTC	TRBJ2-1	many	TRBV9	.
CSAREGATDTQYF	TGCAGTGCTAGGGAGGGGGCCACAGATACGCAGTATTTT	TRBJ2-3	many	TRBV20-1	.
CASSVYNQPQRF	TGTGCCAGTAGTGTTTACAATCAGCCCCAGCGTTTT	TRBJ1-5	.	TRBV19	.
CASSGRGGDSPLHF	TGTGCCAGCAGTGGGAGGGGTGGGGATTCACCCCTCCACTTT	TRBJ1-6	.	TRBV7-6	.
CASSIRPSGAYQETQYF	TGTGCCAGTAGTATCAGACCTAGCGGGGCGTACCAAGAGACCCAGTACTTC	TRBJ2-5	many	TRBV19	TRBD2
CASSTELTSYNEQFF	TGTGCCAGTAGTACGGAGCTGACATCCTACAATGAGCAGTTCTTC	TRBJ2-1	many	TRBV19	.
CASSFGETQNTGELFF	TGTGCCAGCAGCTTTGGTGAGACGCAGAACACCGGGGAGCTGTTTTTT	TRBJ2-2	many	TRBV11-2	.
CASSQAPTGNEKLFF	TGTGCCAGCAGCCAGGCCCCGACAGGGAATGAAAAACTGTTTTTT	TRBJ1-4	.	TRBV3-1	TRBD1
CASSQGTGIPEAFF	TGCGCCAGCAGCCAGGGTACAGGGATCCCTGAAGCTTTCTTT	TRBJ1-1	many	TRBV4-3	.
CAISESMGLAGVETQYF	TGTGCCATCAGTGAGTCCATGGGACTAGCGGGTGTAGAGACCCAGTACTTC	TRBJ2-5	many	TRBV10-3	TRBD2
CASRETGDTGELFF	TGTGCCAGCAGGGAAACAGGAGACACCGGGGAGCTGTTTTTT	TRBJ2-2	many	TRBV7-2	.
CATLTGGWTDTQYF	TGTGCCACCTTGACAGGGGGCTGGACAGATACGCAGTATTTT	TRBJ2-3	many	TRBV2	TRBD1
CASSLDRDGEAFF	TGTGCCAGCAGCTTAGACAGGGACGGTGAAGCTTTCTTT	TRBJ1-1	.	TRBV7-9	.
CASRIARQGPRDTQYF	TGTGCCAGCAGAATAGCCCGACAGGGTCCGAGAGATACGCAGTATTTT	TRBJ2-3	many	TRBV6-2/TRBV6-3	TRBD1
CASSLGVHGANVLTF	TGTGCCAGCAGCTTGGGGGTCCATGGGGCCAACGTCCTGACTTTC	TRBJ2-6	many	TRBV7-2	.
CASSYGLAGEYNEQFF	TGCGCCAGCAGCTATGGACTAGCGGGGGAATACAATGAGCAGTTCTTC	TRBJ2-1	.	TRBV5-1	TRBD2
CASSIDRDLNSPLHF	TGTGCCAGCAGTATCGACAGGGACCTCAATTCACCCCTCCACTTT	TRBJ1-6	few	TRBV27	TRBD1
CASSFTSGGITDTQYF	TGTGCCAGCAGTTTTACTAGCGGGGGCATCACAGATACGCAGTATTTT	TRBJ2-3	many	TRBV28	TRBD2
CASSEELAGSYEQYF	TGTGCCAGCAGTGAAGAACTAGCGGGCTCCTACGAGCAGTACTTC	TRBJ2-7	many	TRBV6-1	TRBD2
CASSLDRGPEQFF	TGTGCCAGCAGCTTAGACAGGGGTCCTGAGCAGTTCTTC	TRBJ2-1	many	TRBV5-4	TRBD1
CSVAEGMNTEAFF	TGCAGCGTTGCCGAGGGGATGAACACTGAAGCTTTCTTT	TRBJ1-1	many	TRBV29-1	.
CASSLGTGRNTIYF	TGTGCCAGCAGCTTAGGGACAGGAAGAAACACCATATATTTT	TRBJ1-3	few	TRBV13	.
CASSSEGVSNQPQHF	TGCGCCAGCAGCTCGGAGGGCGTGAGCAATCAGCCCCAGCATTTT	TRBJ1-5	many	TRBV5-1	.
CASSLEHRGSHREKLFF	TGTGCCAGCAGCTTAGAGCACAGGGGGAGTCATCGAGAAAAACTGTTTTTT	TRBJ1-4	many	TRBV7-8	TRBD1
CASSLRRGNEQFF	TGTGCCAGCAGCTTGCGAAGGGGGAATGAGCAGTTCTTC	TRBJ2-1	once	TRBV7-3	.
CASSLDFSGVEQYF	TGTGCCAGCAGCTTAGATTTCTCGGGGGTCGAGCAGTACTTC	TRBJ2-7	few	TRBV7-2	.
CASTRTLNTEAFF	TGTGCCAGCACCCGTACATTGAACACTGAAGCTTTCTTT	TRBJ1-1	few	TRBV2	.
CASGNFAQETQYF	TGTGCCAGCGGCAACTTCGCTCAAGAGACCCAGTACTTC	TRBJ2-5	.	TRBV6-1	.
CASSPNRLGYGYTF	TGTGCCAGCAGTCCAAACAGGTTGGGCTATGGCTACACCTTC	TRBJ1-2	.	TRBV12-3/TRBV12-4	.
CASREGNGEKLFF	TGTGCCAGCAGGGAAGGGAACGGAGAAAAACTGTTTTTT	TRBJ1-4	medium-sized	TRBV5-6	.
CASSRDPNQPQHF	TGCGCCAGCAGCCGCGACCCGAATCAGCCCCAGCATTTT	TRBJ1-5	.	TRBV5-1	.
CASSFQASSYNEQFF	TGTGCCAGCAGCTTTCAAGCTAGCTCCTACAATGAGCAGTTCTTC	TRBJ2-1	many	TRBV7-2	.
CSVDPGADGYTF	TGCAGCGTTGACCCGGGGGCGGATGGCTACACCTTC	TRBJ1-2	many	TRBV29-1	.
CASSSPTWVLYEQYF	TGTGCCAGCAGTTCACCGACCTGGGTCCTCTACGAGCAGTACTTC	TRBJ2-7	.	TRBV6-6	.
CASSLGAGTDTQYF	TGCGCCAGCAGCTTGGGGGCCGGGACAGATACGCAGTATTTT	TRBJ2-3	.	TRBV5-1	.
CASRETGTGWTEAFF	TGTGCCAGCAGGGAAACCGGGACAGGGTGGACTGAAGCTTTCTTT	TRBJ1-1	.	TRBV28	TRBD1